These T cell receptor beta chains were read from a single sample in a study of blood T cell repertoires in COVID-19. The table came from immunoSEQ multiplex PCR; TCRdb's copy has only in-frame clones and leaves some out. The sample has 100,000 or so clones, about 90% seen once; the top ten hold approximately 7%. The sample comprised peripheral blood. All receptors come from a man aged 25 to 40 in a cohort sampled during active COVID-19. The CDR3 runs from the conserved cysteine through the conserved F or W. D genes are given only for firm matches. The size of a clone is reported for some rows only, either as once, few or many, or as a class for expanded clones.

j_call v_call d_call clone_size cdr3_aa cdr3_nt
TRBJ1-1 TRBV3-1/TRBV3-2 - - CASSQDTGIGEAFF TGTGCCAGCAGCCAAGACACGGGTATTGGTGAAGCTTTCTTT
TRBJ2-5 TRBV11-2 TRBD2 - CASSLLAGGKETQYF TGTGCCAGCAGCTTACTTGCGGGGGGGAAAGAGACCCAGTACTTC
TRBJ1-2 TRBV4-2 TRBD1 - CASSRWTGDAYGYTF TGTGCCAGCAGCCGTTGGACAGGGGATGCCTATGGCTACACCTTC
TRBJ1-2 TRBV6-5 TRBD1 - CASSYRQGYGYTF TGTGCCAGCAGTTACCGACAGGGCTATGGCTACACCTTC
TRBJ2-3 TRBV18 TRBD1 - CASSLGQGRTDTQYF TGTGCCAGCTCACTGGGACAGGGGAGAACAGATACGCAGTATTTT
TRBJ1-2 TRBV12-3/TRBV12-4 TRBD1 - CASSWGQETGYTF TGTGCCAGCAGCTGGGGACAGGAAACTGGCTACACCTTC
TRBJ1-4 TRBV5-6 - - CASSITLTGSVEKLFF TGTGCCAGCAGCATTACATTGACAGGTAGCGTCGAAAAACTGTTTTTT
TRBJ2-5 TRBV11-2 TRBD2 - CASAANLAGGQETQYF TGTGCCAGCGCCGCCAACCTAGCGGGGGGCCAAGAGACCCAGTACTTC
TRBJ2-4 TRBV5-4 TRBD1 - CASSFGGTGGGGAKNIQYF TGTGCCAGCAGCTTCGGCGGGACAGGGGGCGGGGGAGCCAAAAACATTCAGTACTTC
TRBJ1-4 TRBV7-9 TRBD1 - CASSLSGGAGEKLFF TGTGCCAGCAGCTTATCAGGGGGCGCCGGGGAAAAACTGTTTTTT
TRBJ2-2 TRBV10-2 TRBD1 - CASTATGVNTGELFF TGCGCCAGCACTGCGACAGGGGTAAACACCGGGGAGCTGTTTTTT
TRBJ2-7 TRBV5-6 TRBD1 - CASSWTGQRYEQYF TGTGCCAGCAGCTGGACGGGACAGCGCTACGAGCAGTACTTC
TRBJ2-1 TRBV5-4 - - CASSSMWDEGGNNEQFF TGTGCCAGCAGCTCCATGTGGGATGAGGGGGGGAACAATGAGCAGTTCTTC
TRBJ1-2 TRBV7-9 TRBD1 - CASSVGQGYYGYTF TGTGCCAGCAGCGTGGGACAGGGGTACTATGGCTACACCTTC
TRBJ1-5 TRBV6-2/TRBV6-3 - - CASSRVPQLGGQPQHF TGTGCCAGCAGCCGTGTCCCCCAGTTAGGAGGACAGCCCCAGCATTTT
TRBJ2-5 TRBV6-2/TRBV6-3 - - CASSWDNEETQYF TGTGCCAGCAGCTGGGACAACGAAGAGACCCAGTACTTC
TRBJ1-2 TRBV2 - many CASSPRQSTNYGYTF TGTGCCAGCAGTCCCAGACAGAGCACTAACTATGGCTACACCTTC
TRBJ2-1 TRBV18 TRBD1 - CASSRGQGAQDEQFF TGTGCCAGCTCTCGTGGACAGGGGGCGCAGGATGAGCAGTTCTTC
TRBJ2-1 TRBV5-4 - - CASSLEGGTYNEQFF TGTGCCAGCAGCTTGGAGGGGGGGACTTACAATGAGCAGTTCTTC
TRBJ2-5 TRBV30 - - CASGTLEETQYF TGTGCCTCCGGGACATTAGAAGAGACCCAGTACTTC
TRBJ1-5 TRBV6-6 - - CASSSPGGSSNQPQHF TGTGCCAGCAGCTCGCCCGGGGGGAGCAGCAATCAGCCCCAGCATTTT
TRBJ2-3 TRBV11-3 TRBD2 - CASSRGGGGAFPDTQYF TGTGCCAGCAGCCGTGGGGGCGGGGGGGCCTTTCCAGATACGCAGTATTTT
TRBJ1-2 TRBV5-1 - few CASSLASLAALEGYTF TGCGCCAGCAGCTTGGCATCCCTGGCAGCCTTGGAGGGCTACACCTTC
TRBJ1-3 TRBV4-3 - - CASSQDAGAGGNTIYF TGCGCCAGCAGCCAAGACGCGGGGGCGGGGGGAAACACCATATATTTT
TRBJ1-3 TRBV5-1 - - CASRDTGKSDTIYF TGCGCCAGCAGGGACACAGGGAAGTCAGACACCATATATTTT
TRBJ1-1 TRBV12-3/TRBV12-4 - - CASSGDALEAFF TGTGCCAGCAGTGGAGATGCCCTTGAAGCTTTCTTT
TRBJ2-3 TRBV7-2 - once CASSLGHLTDTQYF TGTGCCAGCAGCCTGGGACACCTAACAGATACGCAGTATTTT
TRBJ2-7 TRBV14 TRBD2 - CASSLTGEGYEQYF TGTGCCAGCAGCCTGACGGGGGAGGGGTACGAGCAGTACTTC
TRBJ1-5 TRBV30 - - CAWSAGAGGNQPQHF TGTGCCTGGAGTGCGGGAGCCGGGGGCAATCAGCCCCAGCATTTT
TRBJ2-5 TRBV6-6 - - CASSPYDQETQYF TGTGCCAGCAGCCCCTACGACCAAGAGACCCAGTACTTC
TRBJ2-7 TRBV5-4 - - CASSFGAGLPYEQYF TGTGCCAGCAGCTTCGGTGCCGGTCTTCCCTACGAGCAGTACTTC
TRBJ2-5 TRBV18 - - CASSPNKQETQYF TGTGCCAGCTCACCTAACAAGCAAGAGACCCAGTACTTC
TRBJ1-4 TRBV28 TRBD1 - CASSRTGYVEKLFF TGTGCCAGCAGCCGGACAGGGTACGTTGAAAAACTGTTTTTT
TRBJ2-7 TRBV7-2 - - CASSQQGSSYEQYF TGTGCCAGCAGCCAACAGGGAAGCTCCTACGAGCAGTACTTC
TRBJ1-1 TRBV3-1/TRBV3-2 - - CASSRRPQGTEAFF TGTGCCAGCAGCCGAAGACCCCAGGGAACTGAAGCTTTCTTT
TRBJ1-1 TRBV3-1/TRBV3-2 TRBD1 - CASSQGTGGDTEAFF TGTGCCAGCAGCCAAGGGACAGGGGGGGACACTGAAGCTTTCTTT
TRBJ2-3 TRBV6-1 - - CASSVLAAPSTDTQYF TGTGCCAGCAGTGTTTTAGCCGCCCCTAGCACAGATACGCAGTATTTT
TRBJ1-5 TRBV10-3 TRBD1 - CAISNDRDNQPQHF TGTGCCATCAGCAACGACAGGGACAATCAGCCCCAGCATTTT
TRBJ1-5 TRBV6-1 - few CASSEALSRNSNQPQHF TGTGCCAGCAGTGAAGCGCTGTCTAGAAATAGCAATCAGCCCCAGCATTTT
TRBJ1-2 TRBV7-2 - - CASSHGGPNYGYTF TGTGCCAGCAGCCATGGGGGCCCTAACTATGGCTACACCTTC
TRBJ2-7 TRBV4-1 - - CASSQDSAGSSYEQYF TGCGCCAGCAGCCAAGATTCGGCCGGGAGCTCCTACGAGCAGTACTTC
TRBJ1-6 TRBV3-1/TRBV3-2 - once CASSRGTGNSPLHF TGTGCCAGCAGCCGTGGGACTGGCAATTCACCCCTCCACTTT
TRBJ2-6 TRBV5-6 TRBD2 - CASSSGLAISGANVLTF TGTGCCAGCAGCTCCGGACTAGCGATCTCTGGGGCCAACGTCCTGACTTTC
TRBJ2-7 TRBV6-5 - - CASSYFRGWEYEQYF TGTGCCAGCAGTTACTTTCGGGGATGGGAATACGAGCAGTACTTC
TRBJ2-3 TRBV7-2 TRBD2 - CASSLDLAGSTDTQYF TGTGCCAGCAGCTTAGACCTAGCGGGGAGCACAGATACGCAGTATTTT
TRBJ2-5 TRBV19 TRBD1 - CASSEDREETQYF TGTGCCAGTAGTGAGGACAGGGAGGAGACCCAGTACTTC
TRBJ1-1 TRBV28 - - CASIPGENTEAFF TGTGCCAGTATTCCAGGGGAGAACACTGAAGCTTTCTTT
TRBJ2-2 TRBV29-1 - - CSVGSGSGRELFF TGCAGCGTTGGGTCGGGGAGCGGCCGGGAGCTGTTTTTT
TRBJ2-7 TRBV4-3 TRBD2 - CASSLQTSGGPGEQYF TGCGCCAGCAGCCTCCAAACTAGCGGGGGGCCCGGCGAGCAGTACTTC
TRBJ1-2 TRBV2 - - CASSEAPGHGYTF TGTGCCAGCAGTGAAGCCCCAGGGCACGGCTACACCTTC
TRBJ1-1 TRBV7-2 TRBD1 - CASSSRQGAYPFF TGTGCCAGCAGCTCCAGACAGGGGGCCTACCCTTTCTTT
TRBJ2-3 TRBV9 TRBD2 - CASSSRLAGSTDTQYF TGTGCCAGCAGCTCCCGACTAGCGGGGAGCACAGATACGCAGTATTTT
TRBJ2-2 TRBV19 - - CASSIRIGDTANTGELFF TGTGCCAGTAGTATTAGGATCGGGGACACCGCGAACACCGGGGAGCTGTTTTTT
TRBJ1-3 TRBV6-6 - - CASSYGGGAGNTIYF TGTGCCAGCAGTTATGGAGGTGGAGCTGGAAACACCATATATTTT
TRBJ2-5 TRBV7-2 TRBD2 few CASSLTSGIAETQYF TGTGCCAGCAGCTTGACTAGCGGGATAGCCGAGACCCAGTACTTC
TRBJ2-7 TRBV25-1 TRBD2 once CASSLGGGAYEQYF TGTGCCAGCAGTCTCGGCGGGGGGGCTTACGAGCAGTACTTC
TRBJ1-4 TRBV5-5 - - CASSLAGNEKLFF TGTGCCAGCAGCTTAGCGGGAAACGAAAAACTGTTTTTT
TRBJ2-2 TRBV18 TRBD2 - CASSRGGDPTGELFF TGTGCCAGCTCACGCGGGGGGGATCCCACCGGGGAGCTGTTTTTT
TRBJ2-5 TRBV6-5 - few CASSQDGGETQYF TGTGCCAGCAGCCAAGACGGAGGAGAGACCCAGTACTTC
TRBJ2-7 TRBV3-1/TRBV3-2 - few CASSPGQPQVQYF TGTGCCAGCAGCCCTGGACAGCCTCAGGTACAGTACTTC